Presented here are 14 T cell receptor beta chains from one specimen sequenced in a study of vaccination and CD4 T cells after COVID-19. Their antigen targets remain unknown. Sequencing of cultured CD4+ T cell DNA used the Oncomine TCR Beta short-read assay. TCRdb re-analysed the PCR reads in MiXCR, keeping a single row per CDR3 protein. This sample has about 3,700 distinct CDR3 sequences, with roughly a fifth found just once. Treatment noted: approximately nine-day PBMC culture with coronavirus spike peptide pools or control peptides (ViraFEST assay). The sequenced material came from CD4+ T cells from blood, cultured in vitro. The receptor source for this set is a human donor who had recovered from COVID-19.

The table lists this clonotype with a count of one. The chain is built from TRBV9 and TRBJ2-7, with D hard to call. The CDR3 spans 13 residues. Germline assignment: CDR1 SGDLS and CDR2 YYNGEE. Trimming shortened V by 0 bases and J by 3 bases, and 7 bases separated the two germline ends. The CDR3 spells CASSVGPNYEQYF. The CDR3 region has the DNA TGTGCCAGCAGCGTAGGGCCCAACTACGAGCAGTACTTC.

By share of the sample, this clonotype is medium-sized. This chain connects TRBV20-1 to TRBJ1-1; no clear D. The CDR3 is 13 amino acids. V was shortened by 0 bases and J by 2 bases, with 7 bases between the two germline ends. The germline gives CDR1 DFQATT, CDR2 SNEGSKA (reference sequence). The CDR3 DNA is TGCAGTGCTAGAGAACAGCTAAACACTGAAGCTTTCTTT. Its translation: CSAREQLNTEAFF.

The chain couples TRBV20-1 to TRBJ2-3, with 10 bases lining up with TRBD2. This CDR3 is built from 14 residues. Trimming took 6 bases from V and 2 from J; bases not matched to a gene: 5. Germline V lookup: CDR1 DFQATT, CDR2 SNEGSKA (reference sequence). The CDR3 region has the DNA TGCAGTGCCCGAGCGGGGGGGTCCACAGATACGCAGTATTTT. It is translated as CSARAGGSTDTQYF.

This clonotype was seen more than once but under ten times. The chain recombines TRBV5-1 with TRBJ2-5, with D possibly being TRBD2 (5 bases). Germline V CDR1 and CDR2: SGHRS, YFSETQ. The CDR3 runs 16 residues. V dropped 3 bases and J dropped 4 bases, with 19 bases sitting between them. Written as DNA, the CDR3 is TGCGCCAGCAGCTCCCAACCCACTAGTACTGGAGAGACCCAGTACTTC. Protein product: CASSSQPTSTGETQYF.

V and J are TRBV6-1 and TRBJ2-3, with D tentatively TRBD2 (6 bases). Trimming removed 6 bases from V and 1 base from J, with 11 bases in between. Looked up from germline, CDR1 is MNHNS and CDR2 is SASEGT. This CDR3 has 14 residues. Here the CDR3 DNA reads TGTGCCAGCAGGGTGGGAGGCCGCACAGATACGCAGTATTTT. The encoded protein is CASRVGGRTDTQYF.

The table lists this clonotype with a few counts. The rearrangement joins TRBV29-1 to TRBJ2-7; D possibly uses TRBD1 or TRBD2 (6 bases each). V shed 4 bases and J shed 0 bases, with 10 bases lying between them. The CDR3 totals 13 residues. Germline V lookup: CDR1 SQVTM, CDR2 ANQGSEA. The CDR3 loop reads CSVAGAISYEQYF. The CDR3 bases are TGCAGCGTTGCGGGGGCAATCTCCTACGAGCAGTACTTC.

This clonotype was counted a few times. The CDR3 protein is CASSLTGLEETQYF. Here the CDR3 DNA reads TGTGCCAGCTCCCTGACAGGCCTAGAAGAGACCCAGTACTTC. The chain couples TRBV18 to TRBJ2-5, with a tentative D call TRBD1 (6 bases). Trimming removed 6 bases at V and 3 bases at J, with 14 bases between. Germline V lookup: CDR1 KGHSH, CDR2 LQKENI. The CDR3 consists of 14 residues.

This clonotype was found once. One base away lies a much larger clone, so this may be a sequencing read error. The chain carries TRBV30 and TRBJ1-1, with D maybe TRBD1 (5 bases). The CDR3 is 14 residues long. CDR1 is GTSNPN and CDR2 is SVGIG in the germline V gene (reference sequence). This CDR3 is CAWSRDGGGTGAFF. The CDR3 bases are TGTGCCTGGAGCCGGGACGGGGGTGGCACTGGAGCTTTCTTT.

This clonotype is medium-sized (0.01 to 0.1%) in the sample. This chain links TRBV19 with TRBJ1-1; D perhaps matches TRBD1 (5 bases). The V gene lost 4 bases and the J gene lost 5 bases, with 8 bases spanning the gap. CDR1 and CDR2 (germline): LNHDA, SQIVND (reference sequence). CDR3 length: 12 amino acids. The CDR3 coding sequence is TGTGCCAGTAGTAAGCGACAGACTGAAGCTTTCTTT. This encodes CASSKRQTEAFF. Full variable domain (missing parts from reference TRBV19 and TRBJ1-1): DGGITQSPKYLFRKEGQNVTLSCEQNLNHDAMYWYRQDPGQGLRLIYYSQIVNDFQKGDIAEGYSVSREKKESFPLTVTSAQKNPTAFYLCASSKRQTEAFFGQGTRLTVV.

The chain couples TRBV12-3 or TRBV12-4 to TRBJ2-1; the D gene could be TRBD1 or TRBD2 (5 bases each). Trimming took off 1 base at V and 15 bases at J, with 16 bases between the two ends. The CDR3 is 13 residues long. CDR3 in amino acids: CASSLEWGTFRFF. CDR3 bases: TGTGCCAGCAGTTTAGAGTGGGGGACCTTTCGGTTCTTC.

This sequence joins TRBV2 and TRBJ2-3; D possibly uses TRBD1 or TRBD2 (5 bases each). Trimming removed 8 bases at V and 2 bases at J, with 17 bases between. The germline gives CDR1 SNHLY, CDR2 FYNNEI. The CDR3 sequence is 15 residues long. The CDR3 coding sequence is TGTGCCAGCTCCCCCTGGGGGTCCCACACAGATACGCAGTATTTT. This gives the protein CASSPWGSHTDTQYF.

By sample fraction, this clonotype is hyperexpanded. A read error may account for a junction end that differs from germline. V is TRBV12-3 or TRBV12-4 and J is TRBJ1-1, with a tentative D call TRBD1 (6 bases). The CDR3 is 13 amino acids. The CDR3 coding sequence is TGTGCCAGCAGCTTAGGGGGGCGATTTGAAGCTTTCTTT. Amino acids: CASSLGGRFEAFF.

This clonotype rates as medium-sized. The V and J genes are TRBV6-1 and TRBJ2-4; D is undetermined. The CDR3 covers 17 residues. The V gene's germline CDR1 is MNHNS and CDR2 SASEGT. Trimming removed 6 bases from V and 0 bases from J, with 18 bases in between. The CDR3 here is CASSPLSTNAAKNIQYF. CDR3 DNA: TGTGCCAGCAGCCCCCTGTCCACTAACGCAGCCAAAAACATTCAGTACTTC.

This rearrangement joins TRBV10-2 to TRBJ2-3, with a weak D call TRBD1 (6 bases). The CDR3 covers 15 residues. From germline, CDR1 is WSHSY and CDR2 SAAADI. V dropped 6 bases and J dropped 0 bases, with 13 bases sitting between them. CDR3 residues: CASSLQGTSTDTQYF. The CDR3 DNA sequence: TGCGCCAGCAGCCTACAGGGAACTAGCACAGATACGCAGTATTTT.